The 25 T cell receptor beta chains presented below share a single source sample, sequenced in a study of blood T cell repertoires in COVID-19. Sequenced by immunoSEQ multiplex PCR; TCRdb stores in-frame clones only, minus some. The sample carries 150,000 to 200,000 clones, approximately 80% recorded once. What was sequenced was peripheral blood. The source is a woman aged 80 or older with active or convalescent COVID-19.

V usage is TRBV5-5 and J usage is TRBJ1-5; D uncertain. Germline V gives CDR1 SGHKS, CDR2 YYEKEE (reference sequence). The V gene lost 3 bases and the J gene lost 3 bases, with 10 bases spanning the gap. The CDR3 consists of 14 residues. The CDR3, as DNA: TGTGCCAGCAGCTCGAGGGATACCAATCAGCCCCAGCATTTT. Translated: CASSSRDTNQPQHF. The full variable domain, its missing parts supplied by reference TRBV5-5 and TRBJ1-5, is DAGVTQSPTHLIKTRGQQVTLRCSPISGHKSVSWYQQVLGQGPQFIFQYYEKEERGRGNFPDRFSARQFPNYSSELNVNALLLGDSALYLCASSSRDTNQPQHFGDGTRLSIL.

This clone has a handful of counts. The chain carries TRBV5-1 and TRBJ1-1, with a possible D match to TRBD1 (5 bases). V was trimmed by 0 bases and J by 4 bases, leaving 19 bases between them. CDR1 SGHRS and CDR2 YFSETQ come from the germline V gene. The CDR3 covers 17 residues. The CDR3 coding sequence is TGCGCCAGCAGCTTGGCCTCGGGGGGAGTTCGGGGCACTGAAGCTTTCTTT. Translating gives CASSLASGGVRGTEAFF.

The chain couples TRBV3-1 (or the pseudogene TRBV3-2) to TRBJ1-6, with D unclear. The germline gives CDR1 LGHDT, CDR2 YNNKEL (reference sequence). This CDR3 is built from 12 residues. The V end was cut by 4 bases, the J end by 12 bases, with 10 bases between. The CDR3: CASSPYSGPLHF. CDR3 coding DNA: TGTGCCAGCAGCCCATACTCAGGACCCCTCCACTTT.

This clone appeared a few times. The chain carries TRBV5-1 and TRBJ2-7; TRBD2 matches 8 bases. Germline lookup yields CDR1 SGHRS and CDR2 YFSETQ. The CDR3 is 15 residues long. J lost 5 bases, V lost 0 bases, and 7 bases had no gene match. The CDR3 DNA is TGCGCCAGCAGCTTGGATGGGACTAGAAAACACGAGCAGTACTTC. This sequence encodes CASSLDGTRKHEQYF.

This clone was counted only a few times. CDR3 residues: CASSSEGGIDYGYTF. DNA of the CDR3: TGTGCCAGCAGCTCGGAAGGGGGCATTGACTATGGCTACACCTTC. The chain couples TRBV11-3 to TRBJ1-2; 7 positions match TRBD1. After removal of 4 bases from V and 3 bases from J, the junction contained 8 bases not matched to a gene. Germline CDR1 reads SGHNT; CDR2 reads YENEEA. CDR3 length equals 15 residues.

The rearrangement joins TRBV12-3 or TRBV12-4 to TRBJ2-7; 7 bases are a match to TRBD1. This CDR3 spans 13 amino acids. The V segment lost 6 bases and the J segment 5 bases; nucleotides outside the gene matches: 7. This chain's CDR3 is CASRNTGAHEQYF. As DNA, the CDR3 is TGTGCCAGCAGAAATACAGGGGCCCACGAGCAGTACTTC.

The rearrangement joins TRBV21-1 to TRBJ2-2; the table's D call, TRBD1, was not checked against the DNA. TRBV21-1 is a recognized pseudogene. The CDR3 covers 14 residues. The CDR3 coding sequence is TGTGCCAGCAGCAGCCCCAGGGGGACCGGGGAGCTGTTTTTT. Protein product: CASSSPRGTGELFF.

V is TRBV7-2 and J is TRBJ2-3; TRBD2 might be the D (5 bases). The CDR3 is 13 residues long. V lost 5 bases and J 6 bases, leaving 12 bases between the germline ends. Germline V lookup: CDR1 SGHTA, CDR2 FQGNSA. This CDR3 reads CASSLLRGDTQYF. The CDR3 DNA follows: TGTGCCAGCAGCCTCCTTCGCGGGGATACGCAGTATTTT.

This clone occurred a few times. V gene TRBV12-3 or TRBV12-4 combines with J gene TRBJ1-2; 8 nucleotides align to TRBD1. V lost 5 bases to trimming and J lost 4 bases; unmatched junction nucleotides: 0. The CDR3 consists of 12 residues. CDR3 DNA sequence: TGTGCCAGCAGTACAGGGGGCTATGGCTACACCTTC. Translated: CASSTGGYGYTF.

The chain recombines TRBV9 with TRBJ2-2, with D tentatively TRBD2 (5 bases). Germline V CDR1 and CDR2: SGDLS, YYNGEE. Trimming shortened V by 0 bases and J by 4 bases, and 13 bases separated the two germline ends. The CDR3 covers 16 residues. The CDR3 loop is CASSVAAGLTTGELFF. The CDR3 DNA reads TGTGCCAGCAGCGTAGCAGCAGGACTGACCACCGGGGAGCTGTTTTTT.

This sequence joins TRBV7-2 and TRBJ2-7; 7 nucleotides align to TRBD2. V lost 1 base to trimming and J lost 0 bases; unmatched junction nucleotides: 3. The CDR3 contains 15 residues. CDR1 is SGHTA, CDR2 FQGNSA, per germline. CDR3 protein: CASSLGGGNSYEQYF. For the CDR3, the DNA is TGTGCCAGCAGCTTAGGGGGGGGGAACTCCTACGAGCAGTACTTC.

The chain carries TRBV21-1 and TRBJ2-5; TRBD2 reflects the table's D call only, with no check against the DNA. TRBV21-1 is a recognized pseudogene. The CDR3 runs to 14 residues. CDR3 protein: CASRGGRLSETQYF. CDR3 bases: TGTGCCAGCAGGGGAGGTAGACTCTCAGAGACCCAGTACTTC.

V usage is TRBV3-1 (or the pseudogene TRBV3-2) and J usage is TRBJ2-7; no reliable D call. The CDR3 is 12 amino acids. The V gene lost 1 base and the J gene lost 4 bases, with 5 bases spanning the gap. The germline V gene has CDR1 LGHDT and CDR2 YNNKEL (reference sequence). CDR3: CASSQAQYEQYF. CDR3 sequence (DNA): TGTGCCAGCAGCCAAGCCCAATACGAGCAGTACTTC.

This clone was detected only a few times. The rearrangement joins TRBV5-1 to TRBJ2-7; 10 bases fit TRBD1. Germline CDR1 reads SGHRS; CDR2 reads YFSETQ. J was trimmed by 7 bases and V by 0 bases; bases with no gene match: 10. The CDR3 loop spans 16 amino acids. The CDR3 DNA is TGCGCCAGCAGCTTGGGGGACCGGGACAGGGGTGGAGAGCAGTACTTC. It yields the protein CASSLGDRDRGGEQYF.

The chain is built from TRBV5-6 and TRBJ1-2; TRBD1 is a possible D gene (6 bases). This CDR3 contains 16 residues. Germline assignment: CDR1 SGHDT and CDR2 YYEEEE. The V gene lost 1 base and the J gene lost 6 bases, with 19 bases spanning the gap. The CDR3 nucleotides read TGTGCCAGCAGCTTGCTTGGATTCGGGGACACTGATGGCTACACCTTC. Translated: CASSLLGFGDTDGYTF.

This clone was recorded only once. The V call is TRBV9, the J call TRBJ2-2; tentatively, D is TRBD2 (6 bases). Germline V gene data show CDR1 as SGDLS and CDR2 as YYNGEE. This CDR3 is built from 17 residues. V gave up 3 bases and J gave up 4 bases, with 19 bases separating them. The CDR3 sequence: CASSAGSRGLSTGELFF. The CDR3 nucleotides read TGTGCCAGCAGCGCCGGATCTCGGGGGTTGAGCACCGGGGAGCTGTTTTTT.

The chain carries TRBV6-1 and TRBJ1-5; D call uncertain. Trimming stripped 0 bases from V and 5 bases from J, with 17 bases between. Looked up from germline, CDR1 is MNHNS and CDR2 is SASEGT. The CDR3 is 17 amino acids. Written as DNA, the CDR3 is TGTGCCAGCAGTGAAGCGAAATGGGTTTACGGGGATCAGCCCCAGCATTTT. Translation gives CASSEAKWVYGDQPQHF.

The chain joins TRBV6-5 to TRBJ1-1, with D maybe TRBD1 (6 bases). Germline-derived CDR1 and CDR2 are MNHEY and SVGAGI. The germline V and J ends were trimmed by 0 bases and 4 bases, with 9 bases remaining between them. CDR3 length: 14 amino acids. CDR3 protein: CASSYSGGGTEAFF. DNA for the CDR3: TGTGCCAGCAGTTACTCGGGAGGGGGCACTGAAGCTTTCTTT.

The chain links TRBV6-5 to TRBJ1-2; maybe TRBD1 (5 bases). Germline-derived CDR1 and CDR2 are MNHEY and SVGAGI. The CDR3 has 14 amino acids. Trimming left V 3 bases short and J 7 bases short, with 15 bases between. CDR3 residues: CASSYQGPLSGYTF. For the CDR3, the DNA is TGTGCCAGCAGTTATCAGGGCCCCCTATCTGGCTACACCTTC.

With respect to this clone: Its ends do not fully match the called genes, so a read error is possible. The chain has TRBV10-3 and TRBJ1-5; D might be TRBD1 (5 bases). The germline gives CDR1 ENHRY, CDR2 SYGVKD. The CDR3 sequence is 13 residues long. The CDR3 DNA sequence: TGTGCCATCAATGAGGGGCGCAATCAGCCCCAGCATTTT. Protein sequence: CAINEGRNQPQHF.

J is TRBJ2-7 and V is TRBV18; D unresolved. The germline gives CDR1 KGHSH, CDR2 LQKENI. The CDR3 contains 17 residues. The V end lost 2 bases, the J end lost 0 bases, and 17 bases lay between the germline ends. The CDR3 loop is CASSPVDGGSVSYEQYF. As DNA, the CDR3 is TGTGCCAGCTCACCAGTCGACGGTGGCAGCGTCTCCTACGAGCAGTACTTC.

The genes are TRBV3-1 (or the pseudogene TRBV3-2) and TRBJ1-4; D remains ambiguous. V was trimmed by 1 base and J by 8 bases, leaving 5 bases between them. The CDR3 length is 12 residues. Germline CDR1 LGHDT, CDR2 YNNKEL (reference sequence). The CDR3 nucleotides are TGTGCCAGCAGCCAAGGAGGAGAAAAACTGTTTTTT. As protein: CASSQGGEKLFF.

This chain links TRBV6-2 or TRBV6-3 with TRBJ2-7; 15 nucleotides agree with TRBD2. The CDR3 loop spans 17 amino acids. The V and J ends lost 6 bases and 1 base, in that order; junction bases with no gene match: 7. Germline values: CDR1 MNHEY, CDR2 SVGEGT. The CDR3: CASSYGLAGGRSYEQYF. The CDR3, as DNA: TGTGCCAGCAGCTATGGACTAGCGGGGGGGAGGTCCTACGAGCAGTACTTC.

The chain uses TRBV27 and TRBJ1-6; 7 bases line up with TRBD1. J was trimmed by 0 bases and V by 4 bases; bases with no gene match: 15. The germline CDR1 and CDR2 sequences are MNHEY and SMNVEV (reference sequence). This CDR3 is built from 20 residues. The CDR3 loop is CASSSSGGLGRSSYNSPLHF. CDR3 nucleotides: TGTGCCAGCAGTTCCTCAGGGGGGTTAGGCCGGAGCTCCTATAATTCACCCCTCCACTTT.

The chain employs TRBV18 and TRBJ1-3, with 9 bases that match TRBD1. The germline V gene encodes CDR1 KGHSH and CDR2 LQKENI. The CDR3 spans 17 residues. The trim removed 6 bases at V and 0 bases at J, leaving 9 bases unmatched. DNA for the CDR3: TGTGCCAGCTCTCCTACAACGGGACAGGGCTCTGGAAACACCATATATTTT. Amino acid sequence: CASSPTTGQGSGNTIYF. Using reference TRBV18 and TRBJ1-3 for the parts outside the CDR3, the full variable domain is NAGVMQNPRHLVRRRGQEARLRCSPMKGHSHVYWYRQLPEEGLKFMVYLQKENIIDESGMPKERFSAEFPKEGPSILRIQQVVRGDSAAYFCASSPTTGQGSGNTIYFGEGSWLTVV.